This T cell receptor (beta chain) emerged from a study of Ad26.COV2.S vaccination and SARS-CoV-2 variants. In the study overall: Donor participated within the Ad26.COV2.S arm of the COV1001 trial.

Treatment of the sample: 15 to 20 received Ad26.COV2.S at low or high dose, single or two shots; about 5 received placebo; per-sample allocation not given. The investigators took samples on day 63 after the first vaccine or placebo injection. Recruitment in Boston yielded a donor of adult age, 18-55 years. Findings and caveats of the study: Total T cell responses may have been underestimated by the TCR breadth and depth analyses. Comparability of non-spike TCR breadth was observed across vaccine and placebo recipients.

V dropped 2 bases and J dropped 2 bases, with 13 bases sitting between them. CDR1 MNHEY and CDR2 SVGAGI come from the germline V gene. This CDR3 contains 16 residues. Some clones are missing from TCRdb's copy, which holds only in-frame ones; the method was immunoSEQ multiplex PCR. The sample includes around 400,000 clones, roughly four fifths of them seen just once. This clone showed up just a few times. The target antigen is unknown. The genes are TRBV6-5 and TRBJ1-3; D unclear. Source: peripheral blood, taken in a trial of Ad26.COV2.S vaccine versus placebo. The origin of this receptor is a person aged 18-60 years who received the Ad26.COV2.S COVID-19 vaccine or a placebo. The CDR3 coding sequence is TGTGCCAGCAGTTACCAGGTCCCTCCCACTGGAAACACCATATATTTT. Translating gives CASSYQVPPTGNTIYF.